This entry describes one TCR beta chain. Which antigen it targets is not known. It has no much larger one-base neighbor in the sample; base qualities were not kept. The time point label of this sample denotes: after trial treatment. The treatment or condition label of this sample denotes: LDRT plus nivolumab, ipilimumab, low-dose cyclophosphamide and aspirin (RACIN trial). Donors were enrolled in RACIN, a single-arm phase I dose-escalation trial combining nivolumab, ipilimumab, aspirin, low-dose cyclophosphamide and low-dose radiotherapy. Eligible patients had advanced, TIL-negative solid tumors. CDR1 ENHRY and CDR2 SYGVKD were looked up in the germline V gene. After removal of 0 bases from V and 5 bases from J, the junction retains 4 bases not matched to a gene. The CDR3 starts with the cysteine, ends with the phenylalanine, and has 15 residues. The retained sequence is limited to the CDR3, 45 bases, with the frame set at the first base.

Sequencing was performed on an Illumina HiSeq 2500. A roughly 20-cycle PCR with Phusion amplified the TCRs, pairing a constant-region primer with the adapter that was attached to the V primers. The isolated mRNA was amplified using the MessageAmp II aRNA Amplification Kit, with in vitro transcription performed for about 15 hours at 37 degrees C. The Dynabeads mRNA DIRECT Purification Kit was used to isolate mRNA for TCR sequencing. Indexed Illumina adapters were added in a second 25-cycle Phusion PCR, and the resulting products were purified with AMPure XP beads. Concerning the study's data processing: Custom Perl scripts were used to pool TCR sequences that encoded the same protein, to remove out-of-frame sequences, and to calculate the abundance of each clonotype. TCR sequences supported by only a single read were excluded from analysis. Among the metrics used to describe the repertoires were Shannon entropy, Gini index, clonality, richness, and the frequency of TCRs shared between repertoires. TCRdb cleaned the public reads at Q25 with fastp, built clones with MiXCR and kept in-frame beta chains. For every CDR3 protein sequence, its rows merge into one entry that carries the most common genes and DNA. Clone size and V and J calls follow TCRdb, not the original study. Here the sample has some 52,000 distinct CDR3 sequences; approximately 33% occur a single time. The ten largest clones add up to over 7% of the sample.

This sample was taken from a study of low-dose radiotherapy and immunotherapy resistance in tumors (dated by TCRdb to between 2021 and 2024). With respect to the entire study: In Cohort 1, 0.5 Gy per fraction was delivered every 2 weeks, and a total PTV dose of 6.5 Gy was prescribed. Cohort 2 received 1 Gy per fraction every two weeks, with a total of 13 Gy over 26 weeks. Patients were given nivolumab as a 240 mg flat dose every two weeks and ipilimumab at 1 mg/kg every six weeks, with both drugs delivered intravenously. Cyclophosphamide 200 mg/m2 was administered intravenously every two weeks, one day before each radiation and immunotherapy administration. Starting on cycle 1 day 1, patients took 300 mg of aspirin by mouth once daily for four cycles. Superscript III and a set of TRAV- and TRBV-specific primers were used to synthesize first-strand cDNA, so that both TCRalpha and TCRbeta chains were covered. The trial did not randomize participants into treatment groups. Eight patients were included in the translational analysis, namely three from the first dose cohort plus the first five from the second dose cohort.

Sequencing used PBMCs, obtained after low-dose radiotherapy plus immunotherapy. The chain was built from TRBV10-3 and TRBJ2-1; 7 of the junction bases match TRBD2. This receptor was taken from a male donor with rectosigmoid adenocarcinoma. The DNA sequence is TGTGCCATCAGTGAGTCGAGACTAGCTAACAATGAGCAGTTCTTC. This translates into CAISESRLANNEQFF.